The 8 T cell receptor beta chains presented below share a single source sample, sequenced in a study of blood T cell repertoires in COVID-19. The protocol was immunoSEQ multiplex PCR, while the TCRdb copy is restricted to in-frame clones and leaves out a portion. This table holds about 140,000 clones, 84% found once. Sequenced material: peripheral blood. Receptors originate from a woman aged 55-75 years with acute or convalescent COVID-19.

The chain couples TRBV27 to TRBJ2-1; 9 bases are shared with TRBD1. The germline gives CDR1 MNHEY, CDR2 SMNVEV (reference sequence). The CDR3 contains 15 residues. V lost 1 base to trimming and J lost 7 bases; unmatched junction nucleotides: 5. The CDR3 here is CASSLLGDRANEQFF. As DNA, the CDR3 is TGTGCCAGCAGTTTATTAGGGGACAGGGCAAATGAGCAGTTCTTC.

The chain carries TRBV4-3 and TRBJ2-5; a weak D match, TRBD1 (6 bases). V was cut by 0 bases and J by 1 base, with 12 bases left in between. In germline, CDR1 is LGHNA, CDR2 YSLEER. CDR3 length: 16 amino acids. CDR3 protein: CASSQDLNRVQETQYF. DNA for the CDR3: TGCGCCAGCAGCCAAGATCTAAACAGGGTCCAAGAGACCCAGTACTTC.

The rearrangement links TRBV19 to TRBJ1-1; D possibly corresponds to TRBD1 (5 bases). The CDR3 is 12 residues long. Per the germline V gene, CDR1 is LNHDA and CDR2 is SQIVND (reference sequence). The V end lost 10 bases, the J end lost 1 base, and 10 bases lay between the germline ends. The DNA for the CDR3 is TGTGCCACCCGCGGGGGGAACACTGAAGCTTTCTTT. Its protein product is CATRGGNTEAFF.

The chain combines TRBV4-2 with TRBJ2-7; TRBD2 matches 7 bases. Germline V lookup: CDR1 LGHNA, CDR2 YNFKEQ. V lost 0 bases to trimming and J lost 0 bases; unmatched junction nucleotides: 5. The CDR3 totals 16 residues. This CDR3 reads CASSQDETSSSYEQYF. CDR3 bases: TGTGCCAGCAGCCAAGATGAGACTAGCAGCTCCTACGAGCAGTACTTC.

The chain has TRBV28 and TRBJ2-2, with 7 bases identical to TRBD2. The junction had 8 bases not matched to a gene; V was cut back by 5 bases and J by 8 bases. The CDR3 is 14 amino acids. Germline CDR1 and CDR2: MDHEN and SYDVKM. As DNA, the CDR3 is TGTGCCAGCAGTCTACCGGGACTATCTGGGGAGCTGTTTTTT. It encodes CASSLPGLSGELFF.

The V and J genes are TRBV25-1 and TRBJ1-6, with D maybe TRBD1 (5 bases). V lost 2 bases, J lost 10 bases, and 9 bases lay in between. Germline V CDR1 and CDR2: MGHDK, SYGVNS. The CDR3 extends over 13 amino acids. The DNA for the CDR3 is TGTGCCAGCAGTGAACAGGGAAACTCACCCCTCCACTTT. Its translation: CASSEQGNSPLHF.

The count of this clone is one. The CDR3 here is CASSIGVAGGPLGYEQYF. The CDR3 DNA is TGTGCCAGTAGTATTGGTGTAGCGGGAGGGCCATTGGGTTACGAGCAGTACTTC. The chain uses TRBV19 and TRBJ2-7; TRBD2 agrees at 11 bases. With V trimmed by 3 bases and J by 4 bases, 14 bases remained unmatched. This CDR3 is built from 18 residues. The germline gives CDR1 LNHDA, CDR2 SQIVND (reference sequence).

The rearrangement uses TRBV7-3 and TRBJ2-1; 11 nucleotides match TRBD2. Germline V gene lookup returns CDR1 SGHTA and CDR2 FQGTGA. There are 16 residues in the CDR3. V lost 4 bases and J lost 4; bases outside the gene matches: 6. CDR3 sequence: CASSSQGLAGYNEQFF. CDR3 in DNA: TGTGCCAGCAGCTCCCAAGGACTAGCGGGTTACAATGAGCAGTTCTTC.